The 10 T cell receptor beta chains below all came from one sample that was sequenced in a study of blood T cell repertoires in COVID-19. Some clones are missing from TCRdb's copy, which holds only in-frame ones; the method was immunoSEQ multiplex PCR. In the table there are more than 95,000 clones, around 86% of which are singletons. Sequencing input: peripheral blood. The receptors come from a human donor in a cohort sampled during active COVID-19.

The chain has TRBV18 and TRBJ2-4, with D perhaps matching TRBD1 (6 bases). V lost 5 bases and J 7 bases, leaving 12 bases between the germline ends. Germline assignment: CDR1 KGHSH and CDR2 LQKENI. The CDR3 spans 13 residues. The CDR3 nucleotides read TGTGCCAGCTCAGGGAGCCAGGGGAACATTCAGTACTTC. It yields the protein CASSGSQGNIQYF.

This chain links TRBV7-9 with TRBJ2-1, with a possible D match to TRBD1 (5 bases). The V end was cut by 2 bases, the J end by 15 bases, with 11 bases between. This CDR3 region has 11 residues. CDR1 and CDR2 from the germline V gene are SEHNR and FQNEAQ (reference sequence). CDR3 region: CASSLKGPGFF. CDR3 bases: TGTGCCAGCAGCTTAAAGGGGCCTGGGTTCTTC.

The chain employs TRBV7-2 and TRBJ2-1; 10 bases agree with TRBD2. The CDR3 loop spans 16 amino acids. V dropped 4 bases and J dropped 6; count of bases not matched to a gene: 9. Germline CDR1 and CDR2: SGHTA and FQGNSA. The CDR3 nucleotides read TGTGCCAGCAGCTGGACCACTAGCGGGACAGGCAATGAGCAGTTCTTC. Translation: CASSWTTSGTGNEQFF. The entire variable domain, with the rest obtained from reference TRBV7-2 and TRBJ2-1, is as follows: GAGVSQSPSNKVTEKGKDVELRCDPISGHTALYWYRQSLGQGLEFLIYFQGNSAPDKSGLPSDRFSAERTGGSVSTLTIQRTQQEDSAVYLCASSWTTSGTGNEQFFGPGTRLTVL.

The genes are TRBV7-3 and TRBJ2-7; tentative D call: TRBD2 (5 bases). Germline CDR1 and CDR2: SGHTA and FQGTGA. The CDR3 has 12 residues. Deletions cut 6 bases from V and 5 bases from J, with 11 bases between. The CDR3 sequence is CASRDWHDEQYF. CDR3 DNA: TGTGCCAGCAGGGACTGGCACGACGAGCAGTACTTC.

This clone was seen just once. CDR3 DNA sequence: TGTGCCAGCAGCCCAACGGGACTAGCGGGCGAGCAGTACTTC. Encoded protein: CASSPTGLAGEQYF. The chain has TRBV7-3 and TRBJ2-7; 12 nucleotides line up with TRBD2. This CDR3 has 14 residues. Germline V lookup: CDR1 SGHTA, CDR2 FQGTGA. V lost 5 bases to trimming and J lost 6 bases; unmatched junction nucleotides: 5. The whole variable domain, filled in from reference TRBV7-3 and TRBJ2-7, reads GAGVSQTPSNKVTEKGKYVELRCDPISGHTALYWYRQSLGQGPEFLIYFQGTGAADDSGLPNDRFFAVRPEGSVSTLKIQRTERGDSAVYLCASSPTGLAGEQYFGPGTRLTVT.

This chain joins TRBV28 and TRBJ1-5, with D possibly TRBD1 on 6 matching bases. The germline gives CDR1 MDHEN, CDR2 SYDVKM. V was cut by 6 bases and J by 4 bases, with 16 bases left in between. This CDR3 contains 15 residues. CDR3 amino acids: CASSLTGKGNQPQHF. CDR3 coding DNA: TGTGCCAGCAGCCTAACAGGGAAAGGGAATCAGCCCCAGCATTTT.

CDR3 DNA: TGTGCCAGCAGCCAAACGACAGGGGGCATGGTGGAGACCCAGTACTTC. Its protein is CASSQTTGGMVETQYF. This sequence joins TRBV7-8 and TRBJ2-5, with TRBD1 matching over 10 bases. Germline CDR1 is SGHVS and CDR2 is FQNEAQ. The CDR3 sequence is 16 residues long. Trimming took 5 bases from V and 5 from J; bases not matched to a gene: 11. The whole variable domain, remainder taken from reference TRBV7-8 and TRBJ2-5, is GAGVSQSPRYKVAKRGQDVALRCDPISGHVSLFWYQQALGQGPEFLTYFQNEAQLDKSGLPSDRFFAERPEGSVSTLKIQRTQQEDSAVYLCASSQTTGGMVETQYFGPGTRLLVL.

In this sample, this clone turned up a few times. The V and J genes are TRBV11-2 and TRBJ2-7; 10 bases match TRBD2. The CDR3 is made up of 18 amino acids. V shed 6 bases, J shed 3 bases, and the junction held 17 bases outside the gene matches. The V gene's germline CDR1 is SGHAT and CDR2 FQNNGV. DNA for the CDR3: TGTGCCAGCAGTGACCACGTAACAGCGGGAGGGCCTTTCTACGAGCAGTACTTC. Its protein is CASSDHVTAGGPFYEQYF.

The genes are TRBV7-8 and TRBJ1-3, with unresolved D. The V gene's germline CDR1 is SGHVS and CDR2 FQNEAQ. The CDR3 is made up of 16 amino acids. V was pared by 3 bases and J by 2 bases, with 14 bases between. The CDR3 nucleotides read TGTGCCAGCAGCTTTGGAGCCCCGGGGACTGGAAACACCATATATTTT. This sequence encodes CASSFGAPGTGNTIYF.

The V gene is TRBV28, the J gene TRBJ2-7; 7 bases are a match to TRBD2. CDR1 is MDHEN, CDR2 SYDVKM, per germline. This CDR3 is built from 15 residues. The J segment lost 5 bases and the V segment lost 3 bases, leaving 10 bases of the junction unmatched. The CDR3 DNA sequence: TGTGCCAGCAGTTTTGCGGGAGTAGGGTTAGACGAGCAGTACTTC. Amino acids: CASSFAGVGLDEQYF.